These T cell receptor beta chains were read from a single sample in a study of CD8 T cells in ankylosing spondylitis. TCRdb called the 5' RACE reads again in MiXCR, with one record for every CDR3 protein. The sample yields about 440,000 distinct CDR3 sequences, roughly 15% seen once. The specimen was blood, either unsorted or a sorted T cell fraction (not recorded which). Receptor source: a male donor with ankylosing spondylitis. The conserved cysteine and the conserved F or W are not part of the CDR3 here. Fields, in order: J gene, V gene, CDR3 protein.

TRBJ2-2 | TRBV5-6 | ASSFPRGGAPGELF
TRBJ2-3 | TRBV7-8 | ASSSNSISTDTQY
TRBJ1-5 | TRBV12-3/TRBV12-4 | ASSLMGSNQPQH
TRBJ2-7 | TRBV12-3/TRBV12-4 | ASSVGLGGYEQY
TRBJ1-3 | TRBV3-1 | ASSQEGATY
TRBJ2-2 | TRBV4-2 | ASSPGRVVGELF
TRBJ2-5 | TRBV25-1 | ASSGYPQETQY
TRBJ1-5 | TRBV5-1 | ASSPAAGANQPQH
TRBJ2-5 | TRBV20-1 | SARTGGETQY
TRBJ1-1 | TRBV3-1 | ASTLQVGAGTEAF
TRBJ1-1 | TRBV20-1 | SAKWLNTEAF
TRBJ2-3 | TRBV6-5 | ASSLGGPVDTQY
TRBJ1-2 | TRBV7-9 | ASSLATGLGYGYT
TRBJ2-2 | TRBV5-1 | ASSDGQYTGELF
TRBJ1-1 | TRBV7-2 | ASTQKNTEAF
TRBJ2-1 | TRBV7-9 | ASSLLGGNERF
TRBJ2-2 | TRBV12-3/TRBV12-4 | ASSFRAQGTGELF
TRBJ1-2 | TRBV12-3/TRBV12-4 | ASRPGRSSYGYT
TRBJ1-6 | TRBV10-3 | AIGGTGGSGSPLH
TRBJ2-3 | TRBV18 | ASSPPQGKSTDTQY
TRBJ2-3 | TRBV9 | ASSVDGLFPTDTQY
TRBJ2-3 | TRBV4-1 | ASSQDAGFSTDTQY
TRBJ2-3 | TRBV27 | ASSLYRTSTDTQY
TRBJ2-5 | TRBV5-1 | ASSLSWVETQY
TRBJ2-1 | TRBV25-1 | ASSESLSGAAGEQF
TRBJ2-7 | TRBV12-3/TRBV12-4 | ASSSILSGREGYEQY
TRBJ2-6 | TRBV12-3/TRBV12-4 | ASSPGDRNLSGANVLT
TRBJ2-7 | TRBV9 | ASSVAPSGQGSPYEQY
TRBJ2-3 | TRBV2 | ASIRTGDTQY
TRBJ2-4 | TRBV20-1 | SARGQGSNIQY
TRBJ2-7 | TRBV29-1 | SIAGTGFYEQY
TRBJ2-7 | TRBV6-2/TRBV6-3 | ASSYSIQGSISYEQY
TRBJ2-6 | TRBV11-2 | ASSLRGLTSGSSGANVLT
TRBJ1-5 | TRBV20-1 | SARDRDRGTYTPQH
TRBJ1-1 | TRBV2 | ASNRRALNTEAF
TRBJ1-2 | TRBV6-2/TRBV6-3 | ASSYTPTYGYT
TRBJ2-7 | TRBV5-1 | ASSSSGSVYEQY
TRBJ2-3 | TRBV5-1 | ASSLLAGVPTDTQY
TRBJ1-1 | TRBV29-1 | SGRRQNTEAF